One sample yielded the 15 T cell receptor beta chains listed below, sequenced in a study of Ad26.COV2.S vaccination and SARS-CoV-2 variants. Described treatment: 19 received Ad26.COV2.S at low or high dose, single or two shots; a few received placebo; per-sample allocation not given. Sampling was performed 63 days after the first vaccine or placebo injection. Generated by immunoSEQ multiplex PCR, the TCRdb table keeps only in-frame clones and is missing some. Among some 340,000 clones, 85% to 90% were seen once, and the ten largest hold 1.5% to 2.5%. The specimen was peripheral blood, collected in a trial of Ad26.COV2.S vaccine versus placebo. These receptors all come from a person between 18 and 65 years old who received the Ad26.COV2.S COVID-19 vaccine or a placebo.

The chain joins TRBV6-5 to TRBJ1-2; D not certain. The germline V gene encodes CDR1 MNHEY and CDR2 SVGAGI. The V gene lost 0 bases and the J gene lost 1 base, with 9 bases spanning the gap. The CDR3 spans 15 residues. The CDR3 nucleotides read TGTGCCAGCAGTTACTCGCAGGACCTTAACTATGGCTACACCTTC. Amino acid sequence: CASSYSQDLNYGYTF.

The V and J genes are TRBV7-9 and TRBJ2-1; 11 positions match TRBD1. Germline loops: CDR1 SEHNR, CDR2 FQNEAQ (reference sequence). V was clipped by 5 bases and J by 8 bases; unmatched bases: 8. This CDR3 contains 15 residues. The chain's CDR3 is CASSPQDRGLDEQFF. The CDR3 coding sequence is TGTGCCAGCAGCCCCCAGGACAGGGGGCTCGATGAGCAGTTCTTC.

The chain recombines TRBV3-1 (or the pseudogene TRBV3-2) with TRBJ1-2, with D uncertain. The ends were cut back, 1 base at V and 5 bases at J, with 11 bases in the middle. Germline CDR1 LGHDT, CDR2 YNNKEL (reference sequence). This CDR3 comprises 14 residues. For the CDR3, the DNA is TGTGCCAGCAGCCAAGTTGGCGGAGATTATGGCTACACCTTC. Translation: CASSQVGGDYGYTF.

The V gene is TRBV4-2, the J gene TRBJ1-5; no clear D. The CDR3 covers 17 residues. Trimming left V 0 bases short and J 0 bases short, with 12 bases between. Per the germline V gene, CDR1 is LGHNA and CDR2 is YNFKEQ. CDR3 sequence: CASSQDHPRYSNQPQHF. Here the CDR3 DNA reads TGTGCCAGCAGCCAAGATCACCCCAGGTATAGCAATCAGCCCCAGCATTTT.

The J gene is TRBJ1-4, the V gene TRBV4-1; D unclear. CDR1 is MGHRA, CDR2 YSYEKL, per germline. This CDR3 has 15 residues. Trimming took off 4 bases at V and 8 bases at J, with 17 bases between the two ends. The CDR3 loop is CASSPGQRKVEKLFF. The CDR3, as DNA: TGCGCCAGCAGCCCGGGCCAGAGAAAGGTCGAAAAACTGTTTTTT.

J is TRBJ1-1 and V is TRBV9; the match to TRBD1 covers 7 bases. J lost 7 bases, V lost 2 bases, and 11 bases had no gene match. This CDR3 has 15 amino acids. Germline lookup yields CDR1 SGDLS and CDR2 YYNGEE. Written as DNA, the CDR3 is TGTGCCAGCAGCGTTTCTGGTCAGGGGGTGGTTGAAGCTTTCTTT. It translates to CASSVSGQGVVEAFF.

The chain recombines TRBV9 with TRBJ1-1, with D possibly TRBD1 on 6 matching bases. V lost 0 bases, J lost 5 bases, and 14 bases lay in between. This CDR3 has 15 residues. Germline CDR1 is SGDLS and CDR2 is YYNGEE. CDR3 sequence reads: CASSVVSGGGTEAFF. Here the CDR3 DNA reads TGTGCCAGCAGCGTAGTGTCGGGGGGCGGTACTGAAGCTTTCTTT. Variable domain in full (rest from reference TRBV9 and TRBJ1-1): DSGVTQTPKHLITATGQRVTLRCSPRSGDLSVYWYQQSLDQGLQFLIQYYNGEERAKGNILERFSAQQFPDLHSELNLSSLELGDSALYFCASSVVSGGGTEAFFGQGTRLTVV.

The chain employs TRBV9 and TRBJ1-3, with D maybe TRBD1 (5 bases). The CDR3 extends over 17 amino acids. The V and J ends lost 0 bases and 2 bases respectively, with 15 bases between them. Per germline, CDR1 SGDLS and CDR2 YYNGEE. The CDR3 sequence is CASSVGDLRGTGNTIYF. CDR3 nucleotides: TGTGCCAGCAGCGTAGGGGACCTAAGGGGAACTGGAAACACCATATATTTT.

This chain connects TRBV19 to TRBJ1-5; 7 positions match TRBD1. This CDR3 has 15 amino acids. V was clipped by 7 bases and J by 0 bases; unmatched bases: 6. Germline V gene data show CDR1 as LNHDA and CDR2 as SQIVND (reference sequence). CDR3 sequence: CASNEDRSSNQPQHF. The CDR3 bases are TGTGCCAGTAATGAGGACAGGTCTAGCAATCAGCCCCAGCATTTT.

The CDR3 DNA reads as TGTGCCTGGAGTCAGGGGGCCCTCTATGGCTACACCTTC. Its protein product is CAWSQGALYGYTF. The V and J genes are TRBV30 and TRBJ1-2, with TRBD1 matching 8 bases. Trimming at V came to 2 bases and at J to 4 bases, leaving 3 bases not matched to a gene. The CDR3 sequence is 13 residues long. Germline V gene lookup returns CDR1 GTSNPN and CDR2 SVGIG (reference sequence).

This clone was seen only a few times. The CDR3 bases are TGCGCCAGCAGCACGACGTATAGGCAGCGGGGCCTAGGGACTGAAGCTTTCTTT. Protein product: CASSTTYRQRGLGTEAFF. The rearrangement links TRBV5-1 to TRBJ1-1, with D perhaps TRBD1 (5 bases). Germline assignment: CDR1 SGHRS and CDR2 YFSETQ. This CDR3 comprises 18 residues. Trimming took off 4 bases at V and 5 bases at J, with 27 bases between the two ends.

The rearrangement links TRBV7-6 to TRBJ2-5, with D perhaps TRBD1 (6 bases). Trimming took off 8 bases at V and 1 base at J, with 23 bases between the two ends. CDR1 and CDR2 (germline): SGHVS, FNYEAQ. CDR3 length equals 17 residues. The CDR3 DNA is TGTGCCAGCGGGCTTCCGGAAGGGGGTTTTTTCCAAGAGACCCAGTACTTC. Residues: CASGLPEGGFFQETQYF.

The chain employs TRBV6-1 and TRBJ1-2; no clear D. The CDR3 has 13 amino acids. V lost 0 bases and J 10 bases, leaving 12 bases between the germline ends. Germline values: CDR1 MNHNS, CDR2 SASEGT. DNA of the CDR3: TGTGCCAGCAGTGAAGCGGGAGACTTCGACTACACCTTC. As protein: CASSEAGDFDYTF.

The chain joins TRBV7-2 to TRBJ1-3; D gene ambiguous. V was trimmed by 0 bases and J by 6 bases, leaving 6 bases between them. CDR1 and CDR2 from the germline V gene are SGHTA and FQGNSA. The CDR3 loop spans 13 amino acids. CDR3 DNA sequence: TGTGCCAGCAGCTTAGCACCGACAAACACCATATATTTT. It specifies CASSLAPTNTIYF.

This clone was detected a few times. The chain combines TRBV2 with TRBJ2-1, with TRBD1 as a possible D gene (6 bases). CDR3 size: 12 residues. The germline V and J ends were trimmed by 6 bases and 10 bases, with 13 bases remaining between them. Germline values: CDR1 SNHLY, CDR2 FYNNEI. CDR3 loop: CASRILGTEQFF. The CDR3 coding sequence is TGTGCCAGCAGGATACTTGGGACAGAGCAGTTCTTC.